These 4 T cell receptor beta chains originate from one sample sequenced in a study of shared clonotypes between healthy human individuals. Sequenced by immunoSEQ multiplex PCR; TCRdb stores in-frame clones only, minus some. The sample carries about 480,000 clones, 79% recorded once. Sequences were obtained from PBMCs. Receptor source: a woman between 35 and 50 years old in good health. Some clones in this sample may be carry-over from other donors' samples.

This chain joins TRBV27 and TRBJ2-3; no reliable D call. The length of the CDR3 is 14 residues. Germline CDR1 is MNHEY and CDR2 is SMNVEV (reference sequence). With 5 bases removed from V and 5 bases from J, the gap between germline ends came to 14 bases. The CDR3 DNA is TGTGCCAGCAGTCTAAGGGCTAATTTAGATACGCAGTATTTT. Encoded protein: CASSLRANLDTQYF.

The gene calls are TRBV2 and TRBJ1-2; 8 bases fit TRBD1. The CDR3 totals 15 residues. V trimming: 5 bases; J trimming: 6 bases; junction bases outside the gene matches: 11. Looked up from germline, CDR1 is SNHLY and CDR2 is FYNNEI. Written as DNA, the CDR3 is TGTGCCAGCAGTAATTCCGGGACAGGTGTCGATGGCTACACCTTC. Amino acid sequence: CASSNSGTGVDGYTF.

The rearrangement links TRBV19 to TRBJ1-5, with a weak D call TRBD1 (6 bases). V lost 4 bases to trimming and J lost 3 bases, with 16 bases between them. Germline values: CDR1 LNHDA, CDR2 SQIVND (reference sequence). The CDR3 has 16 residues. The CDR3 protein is CASSTRPTGSNQPQHF. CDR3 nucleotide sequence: TGTGCCAGTAGTACCCGACCCACAGGGTCCAATCAGCCCCAGCATTTT. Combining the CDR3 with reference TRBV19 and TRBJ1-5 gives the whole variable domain DGGITQSPKYLFRKEGQNVTLSCEQNLNHDAMYWYRQDPGQGLRLIYYSQIVNDFQKGDIAEGYSVSREKKESFPLTVTSAQKNPTAFYLCASSTRPTGSNQPQHFGDGTRLSIL.

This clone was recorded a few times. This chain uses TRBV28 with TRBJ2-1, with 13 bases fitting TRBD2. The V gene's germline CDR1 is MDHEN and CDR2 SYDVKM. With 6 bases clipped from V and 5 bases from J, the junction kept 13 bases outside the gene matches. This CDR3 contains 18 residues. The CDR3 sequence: CASSPPRELAGGHNEQFF. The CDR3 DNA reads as TGTGCCAGCAGCCCGCCCCGGGAACTAGCGGGAGGGCACAATGAGCAGTTCTTC.